The following is a TCR beta chain sequence with its context. Naive CD8 cells were CD45RO-negative, positively selected for CCR7, excluding terminally differentiated effector memory CD45RA+ cells. This CDR3 has 15 amino acids. V gave up 6 bases and J gave up 1 base, with 15 bases separating them. Germline CDR1 reads MNHEY; CDR2 reads SMNVEV (reference sequence). This sample stems from a study of shared clonotypes between healthy human individuals. Sequencing was performed with immunoSEQ multiplex PCR; in TCRdb, only in-frame clones are kept and a portion is missing. The sample has about 2 million clones, about 94% seen once.

This receptor was identified in a man younger than 35 in good health. What was sequenced was naive CD8+ T cells sorted from blood. The rearrangement joins TRBV27 to TRBJ2-5; a possible D gene is TRBD2 (5 bases). The CDR3 loop is CASRPAELFQETQYF. The CDR3 DNA follows: TGTGCCAGCAGACCAGCGGAGCTTTTCCAAGAGACCCAGTACTTC.